One and the same sample provided the 8 T cell receptor beta chains below, sequenced in a study of immune cell composition in non-small cell lung cancer. Normal lung sampling was at least 3 cm from the tumour, as distant as possible. Assay used: immunoSEQ multiplex PCR; TCRdb lists only in-frame clones, some missing. The sample has 4,700 or so clones, around 70% seen once; the top ten hold 14%. Specimen: non-adjacent lung tissue. The receptors here all came from a human donor with non-small cell lung cancer.

The V call is TRBV5-4, the J call TRBJ2-5, with 8 nucleotides matching TRBD1. Losses at the gene ends were 0 bases for V and 5 bases for J; bases not matched to a gene: 3. This CDR3 spans 14 amino acids. Germline V CDR1 and CDR2: SGHNT, YYREEE (reference sequence). CDR3 DNA: TGTGCCAGCAGCTTGGACGACAGGGGTGAGACCCAGTACTTC. Encoded protein: CASSLDDRGETQYF.

The chain carries TRBV18 and TRBJ1-1; D is possibly TRBD1 (5 bases). Germline values: CDR1 KGHSH, CDR2 LQKENI. The V end lost 1 base, the J end lost 4 bases, and 13 bases lay between the germline ends. CDR3 length: 15 residues. The CDR3 spells CASSPLSGRGTEAFF. Written as DNA, the CDR3 is TGTGCCAGCTCACCACTTAGCGGGAGGGGCACTGAAGCTTTCTTT.

This clone was detected only a few times. The same CDR3 arises from other DNA sequences in this sample as well. The genes are TRBV5-1 and TRBJ2-1; possible D gene TRBD2, 6 bases. The length of the CDR3 is 14 residues. V was shortened by 1 base and J by 8 bases, with 13 bases between the two germline ends. Germline lookup yields CDR1 SGHRS and CDR2 YFSETQ. DNA for the CDR3: TGCGCCAGCAGCTTGCGCCAGGGAGGCCATGAGCAGTTCTTC. This codes for CASSLRQGGHEQFF.

The chain combines TRBV4-2 with TRBJ2-7; 11 nucleotides agree with TRBD2. The J segment lost 3 bases and the V segment lost 3 bases, leaving 4 bases of the junction unmatched. Germline V gene sequence: CDR1 LGHNA, CDR2 YNFKEQ. CDR3 length equals 15 residues. The CDR3 here is CASSHGLAGFYEQYF. The CDR3 coding sequence is TGTGCCAGCAGCCACGGACTAGCGGGTTTCTACGAGCAGTACTTC.

This clone was recorded once. The V gene is TRBV7-9, the J gene TRBJ1-5; 7 positions agree with TRBD1. This CDR3 comprises 14 residues. The trim removed 5 bases at V and 6 bases at J, leaving 7 bases unmatched. Germline V gives CDR1 SEHNR, CDR2 FQNEAQ (reference sequence). CDR3 sequence reads: CASSLSRDSQPQHF. CDR3 sequence (DNA): TGTGCCAGCAGCCTATCCCGGGACAGTCAGCCCCAGCATTTT.

The chain joins TRBV11-2 to TRBJ2-7; 11 bases fit TRBD2. Germline-derived CDR1 and CDR2 are SGHAT and FQNNGV. Germline trimming cut 6 bases from V and 6 bases from J; bases unmatched to any gene: 19. The CDR3 spans 18 residues. CDR3: CASRPPGLGLAALGEQYF. CDR3 DNA: TGTGCCAGCAGACCCCCCGGACTGGGACTAGCGGCTTTGGGCGAGCAGTACTTC.

The chain carries TRBV5-4 and TRBJ2-2; 7 bases are shared with TRBD1. Germline V gene sequence: CDR1 SGHNT, CDR2 YYREEE (reference sequence). The CDR3 sequence is 15 residues long. J was trimmed by 1 base and V by 4 bases; bases with no gene match: 4. CDR3 protein: CASSQGVQNTGELFF. Written as DNA, the CDR3 is TGTGCCAGCAGCCAGGGGGTACAGAACACCGGGGAGCTGTTTTTT. Filled out from reference TRBV5-4 and TRBJ2-2, the complete variable domain reads ETGVTQSPTHLIKTRGQQVTLRCSSQSGHNTVSWYQQALGQGPQFIFQYYREEENGRGNFPPRFSGLQFPNYSSELNVNALELDDSALYLCASSQGVQNTGELFFGEGSRLTVL.

Turning to this clone: An end of the junction does not agree with germline; a read error may underlie this. The J gene is TRBJ2-4, the V gene TRBV6-1; D unresolved. Germline V gene lookup returns CDR1 MNHNS and CDR2 SASEGT. The CDR3 is made up of 9 amino acids. The CDR3 is CASSYATGF. The CDR3 DNA is TGTGCCAGCAGTTACGCCACGGGCTTC.